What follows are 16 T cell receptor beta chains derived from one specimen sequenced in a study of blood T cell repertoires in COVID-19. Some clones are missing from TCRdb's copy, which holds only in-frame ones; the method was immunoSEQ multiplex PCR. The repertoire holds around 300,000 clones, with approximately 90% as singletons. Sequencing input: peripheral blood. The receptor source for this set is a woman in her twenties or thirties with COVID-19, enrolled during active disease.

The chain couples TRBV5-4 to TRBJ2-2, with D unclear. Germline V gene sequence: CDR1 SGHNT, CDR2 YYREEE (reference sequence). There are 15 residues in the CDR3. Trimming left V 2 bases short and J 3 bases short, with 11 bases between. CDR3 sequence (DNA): TGTGCCAGCAGCTTCAAGCCCGGTGACACCGGGGAGCTGTTTTTT. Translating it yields CASSFKPGDTGELFF.

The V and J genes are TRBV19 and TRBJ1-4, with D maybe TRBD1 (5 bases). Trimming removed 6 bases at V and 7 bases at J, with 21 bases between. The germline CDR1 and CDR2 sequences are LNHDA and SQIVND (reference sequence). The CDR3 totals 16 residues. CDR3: CASSPLAGVRGEKLFF. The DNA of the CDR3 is TGTGCCAGTAGCCCCTTGGCTGGGGTAAGGGGTGAAAAACTGTTTTTT. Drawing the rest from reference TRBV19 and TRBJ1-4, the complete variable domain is DGGITQSPKYLFRKEGQNVTLSCEQNLNHDAMYWYRQDPGQGLRLIYYSQIVNDFQKGDIAEGYSVSREKKESFPLTVTSAQKNPTAFYLCASSPLAGVRGEKLFFGSGTQLSVL.

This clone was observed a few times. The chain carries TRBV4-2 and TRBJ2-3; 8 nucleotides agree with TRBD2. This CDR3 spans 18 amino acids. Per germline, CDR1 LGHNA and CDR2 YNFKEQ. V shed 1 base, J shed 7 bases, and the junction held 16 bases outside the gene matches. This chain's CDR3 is CASSQGVRVAGGQNTQYF. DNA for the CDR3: TGTGCCAGCAGCCAAGGGGTGAGAGTGGCGGGGGGACAAAATACGCAGTATTTT.

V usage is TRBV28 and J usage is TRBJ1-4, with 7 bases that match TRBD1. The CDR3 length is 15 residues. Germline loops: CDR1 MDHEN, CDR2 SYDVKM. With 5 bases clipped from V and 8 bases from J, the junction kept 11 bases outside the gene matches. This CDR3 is CASSHRTGFGEKLFF. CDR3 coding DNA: TGTGCCAGCAGTCATAGGACAGGTTTCGGGGAAAAACTGTTTTTT.

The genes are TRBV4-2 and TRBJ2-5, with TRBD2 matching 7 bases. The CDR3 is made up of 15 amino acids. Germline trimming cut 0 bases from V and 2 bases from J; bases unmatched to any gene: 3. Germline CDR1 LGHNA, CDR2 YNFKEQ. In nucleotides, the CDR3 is TGTGCCAGCAGCCAAGAAACGGGGGGTCAAGAGACCCAGTACTTC. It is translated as CASSQETGGQETQYF.

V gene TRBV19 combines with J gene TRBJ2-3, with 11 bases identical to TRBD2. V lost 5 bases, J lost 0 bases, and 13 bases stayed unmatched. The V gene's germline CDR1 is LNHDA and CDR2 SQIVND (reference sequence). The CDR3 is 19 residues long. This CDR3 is CASSPKTSGGSPSTDTQYF. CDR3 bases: TGTGCCAGTAGTCCAAAAACTAGCGGGGGCTCCCCTAGCACAGATACGCAGTATTTT.

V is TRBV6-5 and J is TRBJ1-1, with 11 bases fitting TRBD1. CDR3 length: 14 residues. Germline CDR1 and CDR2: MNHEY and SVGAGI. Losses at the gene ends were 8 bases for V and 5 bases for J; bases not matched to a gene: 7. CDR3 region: CASPRTGGWTEAFF. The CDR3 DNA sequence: TGTGCCAGCCCGAGGACAGGGGGCTGGACTGAAGCTTTCTTT.

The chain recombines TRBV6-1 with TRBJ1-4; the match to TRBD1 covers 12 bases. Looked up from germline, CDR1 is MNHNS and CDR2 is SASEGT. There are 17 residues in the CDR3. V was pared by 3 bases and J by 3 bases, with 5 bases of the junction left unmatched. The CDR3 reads CASSDRDRGLSNEKLFF. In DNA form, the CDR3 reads TGTGCCAGCAGTGACCGGGACAGGGGGCTTTCTAATGAAAAACTGTTTTTT.

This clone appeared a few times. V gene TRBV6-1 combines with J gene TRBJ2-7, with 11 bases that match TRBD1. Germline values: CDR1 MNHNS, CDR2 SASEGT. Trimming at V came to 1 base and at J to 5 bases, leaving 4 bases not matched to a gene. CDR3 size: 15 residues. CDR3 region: CASSEEGTGGNEQYV. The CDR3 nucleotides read TGTGCCAGCAGTGAAGAAGGGACAGGGGGAAACGAGCAGTACGTC.

CDR3 coding DNA: TGTGCTAGTGGGCCTATCGGACAGGGGAATCAGCCCCAGCATTTT. It yields the protein CASGPIGQGNQPQHF. This rearrangement joins TRBV12-5 to TRBJ1-5; 9 positions match TRBD1. Germline CDR1 reads LGHNT; CDR2 reads FRNRAP. V shed 6 bases and J 4 bases; nucleotides not matched to a gene: 7. The CDR3 sequence is 15 residues long.

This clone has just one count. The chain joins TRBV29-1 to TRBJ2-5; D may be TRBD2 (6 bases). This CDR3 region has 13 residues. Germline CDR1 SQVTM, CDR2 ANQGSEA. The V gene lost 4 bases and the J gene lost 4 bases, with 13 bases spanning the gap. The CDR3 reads CSVVRGFGETQYF. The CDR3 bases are TGCAGCGTTGTGCGGGGCTTTGGAGAGACCCAGTACTTC.

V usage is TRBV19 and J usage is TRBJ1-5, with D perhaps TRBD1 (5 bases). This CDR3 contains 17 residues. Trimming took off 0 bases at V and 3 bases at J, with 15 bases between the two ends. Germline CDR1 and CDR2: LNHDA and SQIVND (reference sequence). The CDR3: CASSIDLLRDVNQPQHF. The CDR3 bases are TGTGCCAGTAGTATAGATCTACTCAGGGATGTCAATCAGCCCCAGCATTTT.

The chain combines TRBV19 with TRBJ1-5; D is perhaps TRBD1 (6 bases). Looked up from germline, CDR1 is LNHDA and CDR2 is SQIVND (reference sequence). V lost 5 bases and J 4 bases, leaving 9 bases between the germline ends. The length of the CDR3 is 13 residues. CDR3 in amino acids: CASSGQINQPQHF. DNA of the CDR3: TGTGCCAGTAGTGGACAGATAAATCAGCCCCAGCATTTT.

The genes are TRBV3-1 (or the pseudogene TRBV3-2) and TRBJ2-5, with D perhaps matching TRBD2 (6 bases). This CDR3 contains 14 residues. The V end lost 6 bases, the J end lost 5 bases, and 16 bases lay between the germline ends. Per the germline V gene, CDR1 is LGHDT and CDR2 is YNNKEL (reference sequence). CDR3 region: CASSLRRGMETQYF. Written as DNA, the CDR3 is TGTGCCAGCAGTTTAAGGAGGGGCATGGAGACCCAGTACTTC.

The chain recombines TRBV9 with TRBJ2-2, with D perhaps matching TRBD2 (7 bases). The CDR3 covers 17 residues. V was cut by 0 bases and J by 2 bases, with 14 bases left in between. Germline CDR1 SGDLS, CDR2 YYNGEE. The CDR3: CASSVEFGGANTGELFF. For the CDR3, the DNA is TGTGCCAGCAGCGTAGAATTTGGGGGGGCCAACACCGGGGAGCTGTTTTTT.

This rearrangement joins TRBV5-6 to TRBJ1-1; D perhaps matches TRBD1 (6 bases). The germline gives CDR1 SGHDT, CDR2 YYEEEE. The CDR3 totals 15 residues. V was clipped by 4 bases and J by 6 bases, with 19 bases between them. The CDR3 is CASSLGGQGYPEAFF. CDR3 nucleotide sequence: TGTGCCAGCAGCCTGGGGGGCCAGGGGTATCCTGAAGCTTTCTTT. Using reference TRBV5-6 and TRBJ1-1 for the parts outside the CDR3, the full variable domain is DAGVTQSPTHLIKTRGQQVTLRCSPKSGHDTVSWYQQALGQGPQFIFQYYEEEERQRGNFPDRFSGHQFPNYSSELNVNALLLGDSALYLCASSLGGQGYPEAFFGQGTRLTVV.